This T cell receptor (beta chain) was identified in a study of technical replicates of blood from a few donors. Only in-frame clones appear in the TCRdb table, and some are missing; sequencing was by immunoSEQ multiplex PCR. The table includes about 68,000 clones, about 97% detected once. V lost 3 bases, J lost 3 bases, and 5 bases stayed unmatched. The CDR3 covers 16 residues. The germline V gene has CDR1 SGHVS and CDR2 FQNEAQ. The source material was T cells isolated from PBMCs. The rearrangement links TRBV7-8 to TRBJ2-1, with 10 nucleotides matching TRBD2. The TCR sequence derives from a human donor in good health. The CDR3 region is CASSFRRTSGYNEQFF. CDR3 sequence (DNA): TGTGCCAGCAGCTTCCGGCGGACTAGCGGCTACAATGAGCAGTTCTTC.